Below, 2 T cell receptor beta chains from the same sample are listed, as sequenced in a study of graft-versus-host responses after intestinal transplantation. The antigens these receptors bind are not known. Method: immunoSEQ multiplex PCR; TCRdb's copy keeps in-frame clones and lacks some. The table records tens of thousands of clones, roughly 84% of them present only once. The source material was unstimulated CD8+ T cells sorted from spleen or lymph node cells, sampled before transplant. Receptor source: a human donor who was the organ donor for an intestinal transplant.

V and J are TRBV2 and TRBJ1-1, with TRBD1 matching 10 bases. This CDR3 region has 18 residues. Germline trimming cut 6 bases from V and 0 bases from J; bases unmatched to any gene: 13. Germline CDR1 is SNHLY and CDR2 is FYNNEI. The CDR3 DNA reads TGTGCCAGCAGGGGGGACAGGGGTTCCTCCCAAATGAACACTGAAGCTTTCTTT. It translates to CASRGDRGSSQMNTEAFF.

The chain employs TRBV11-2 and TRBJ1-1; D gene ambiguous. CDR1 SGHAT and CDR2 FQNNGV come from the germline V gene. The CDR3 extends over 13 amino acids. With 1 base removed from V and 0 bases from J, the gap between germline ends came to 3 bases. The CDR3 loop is CASSLVLNTEAFF. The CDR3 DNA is TGTGCCAGCAGCTTAGTCCTGAACACTGAAGCTTTCTTT.